The 2 T cell receptor beta chains below all came from one sample that was sequenced in a study of T cell responses to AZD1222 COVID-19 vaccine. Libraries were prepared by immunoSEQ multiplex PCR; TCRdb keeps only in-frame clonotypes and omits some of them. Of about 120,000 clones listed, around 91% are singletons. The source was peripheral blood, collected on day 0 of MenACWY control vaccination. The source is an adult in good health.

This rearrangement joins TRBV2 to TRBJ1-4; D may be TRBD1 (6 bases). This CDR3 spans 14 amino acids. The germline V and J ends were trimmed by 6 bases and 0 bases, with 8 bases remaining between them. Germline values: CDR1 SNHLY, CDR2 FYNNEI. CDR3 in amino acids: CASSGQPTNEKLFF. The CDR3 DNA sequence: TGTGCCAGCAGCGGACAGCCAACTAATGAAAAACTGTTTTTT.

The V call is TRBV5-8, the J call TRBJ1-5; possible D gene TRBD1, 5 bases. CDR3 length equals 12 residues. Trimming pared 10 bases from V and 9 bases from J, leaving 17 bases between. Germline lookup yields CDR1 SGHTS and CDR2 YDEGEE. The CDR3 is CAGAGLGGPQHF. The CDR3 DNA sequence: TGTGCCGGCGCAGGACTCGGGGGGCCCCAGCATTTT. Looking up the rest from reference TRBV5-8 and TRBJ1-5 gives the full variable domain: EAGVTQSPTHLIKTRGQQATLRCSPISGHTSVYWYQQALGLGLQFLLWYDEGEERNRGNFPPRFSGRQFPNYSSELNVNALELEDSALYLCAGAGLGGPQHFGDGTRLSIL.